This T cell receptor (beta chain) is from a study of lymphopenia after photon versus proton radiotherapy. Note on this clone: What it binds is not known.

Clones were sequenced by immunoSEQ multiplex PCR, and TCRdb holds only the in-frame ones, with some missing. Among approximately 8,100 clones, 80% to 90% were seen once, and the ten largest hold under 25%. Points from the study as a whole: Survival link was tested only in deceased patients; proton benefit remains a possibility. Oligoclonal CD8+ Temra expansion after nadir drove photon patients' diversity drop. Post-nadir TCR diversity decline inversely tracked overall survival among those who died. Proton therapy kept repertoires fairly stable, unlike photons, which gained effector/memory cells.

The V gene's germline CDR1 is MNHNY and CDR2 SVGAGI (reference sequence). Trimming shortened V by 2 bases and J by 5 bases, and 9 bases separated the two germline ends. This CDR3 is built from 13 residues. This sequence was found in an older man with cholangiocarcinoma. The source material was peripheral blood, sampled from a patient treated with photon-based radiotherapy. The rearrangement links TRBV6-6 to TRBJ1-2; tentatively, D is TRBD1 (6 bases). The CDR3 loop reads CASSYGTLYGYTF. As DNA, the CDR3 is TGTGCCAGCAGTTACGGGACATTGTATGGCTACACCTTC.